This T cell receptor beta chain was recorded in a study of cytomegalovirus exposure and HLA in healthy donors. Study outcomes and limitations: In a later analysis, specific HLA alleles were associated with over 15,000 TCR beta sequences at a 0.05 false discovery rate. Sequencing likely caused a cluster of highly shared sequence variants.

Primers included in the PCR were 60 Vbeta and 13 Jbeta primers. Profiling relied on immunoSEQ multiplex PCR, and the TCRdb table lists in-frame clones only, not all of them. This repertoire includes some 110,000 clones. Concerning this clone itself: Its antigen is unidentified.

CDR3 length: 13 residues. The V gene's germline CDR1 is LNHDA and CDR2 SQIVND (reference sequence). V was cut by 5 bases and J by 1 base, with 8 bases left in between. The sequencing sample was made of PBMCs. The chain uses TRBV19 and TRBJ1-2, with no clear D. The TCR was taken from a man between 40 and 49 years old in good health and CMV-seropositive. The CDR3 bases are TGTGCCAGTAGTCCCGACATTAACTATGGCTACACCTTC. Protein product: CASSPDINYGYTF.